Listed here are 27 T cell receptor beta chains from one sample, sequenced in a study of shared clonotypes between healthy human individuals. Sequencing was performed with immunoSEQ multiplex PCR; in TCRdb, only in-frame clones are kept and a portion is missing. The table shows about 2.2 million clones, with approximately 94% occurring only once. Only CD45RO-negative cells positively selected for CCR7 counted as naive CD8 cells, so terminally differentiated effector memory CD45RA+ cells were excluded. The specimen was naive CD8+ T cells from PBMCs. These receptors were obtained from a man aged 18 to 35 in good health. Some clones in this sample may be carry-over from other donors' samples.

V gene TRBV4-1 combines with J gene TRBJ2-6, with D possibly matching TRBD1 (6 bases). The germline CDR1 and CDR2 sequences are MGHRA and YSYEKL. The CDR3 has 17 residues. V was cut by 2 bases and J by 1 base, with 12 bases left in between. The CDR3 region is CASSQYQGTSGANVLTF. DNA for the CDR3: TGCGCCAGCAGCCAATATCAGGGGACGTCTGGGGCCAACGTCCTGACTTTC.

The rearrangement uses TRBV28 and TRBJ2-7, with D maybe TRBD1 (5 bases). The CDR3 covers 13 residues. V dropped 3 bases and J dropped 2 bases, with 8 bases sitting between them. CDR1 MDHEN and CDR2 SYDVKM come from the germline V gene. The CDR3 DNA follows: TGTGCCAGCAGTTTGGTCAGGGCCTACGAGCAGTACTTC. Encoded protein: CASSLVRAYEQYF. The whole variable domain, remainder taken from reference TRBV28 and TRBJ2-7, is DVKVTQSSRYLVKRTGEKVFLECVQDMDHENMFWYRQDPGLGLRLIYFSYDVKMKEKGDIPEGYSVSREKKERFSLILESASTNQTSMYLCASSLVRAYEQYFGPGTRLTVT.

The CDR3 sequence: CAWSSGNYDTQYF. DNA of the CDR3: TGTGCCTGGAGTAGCGGGAACTACGATACGCAGTATTTT. The chain employs TRBV30 and TRBJ2-3; 7 bases align to TRBD2. CDR1 is GTSNPN and CDR2 is SVGIG in the germline V gene (reference sequence). V lost 2 bases, J lost 6 bases, and 5 bases stayed unmatched. The CDR3 has 13 residues.

Here the CDR3 reads CASSTPRAVERNTIYF. The CDR3 region has the DNA TGTGCCAGCAGTACCCCGCGGGCGGTTGAGAGAAACACCATATATTTT. This rearrangement joins TRBV28 to TRBJ1-3; D is ambiguous. The CDR3 spans 16 residues. CDR1 MDHEN and CDR2 SYDVKM come from the germline V gene. Trimming removed 5 bases at V and 5 bases at J, with 19 bases between.

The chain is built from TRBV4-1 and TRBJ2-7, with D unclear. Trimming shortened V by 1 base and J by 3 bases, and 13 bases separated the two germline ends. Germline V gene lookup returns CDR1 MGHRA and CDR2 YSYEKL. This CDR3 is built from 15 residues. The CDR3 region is CASSQVVRPSYEQYF. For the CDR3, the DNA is TGCGCCAGCAGCCAAGTCGTGCGCCCGAGCTACGAGCAGTACTTC.

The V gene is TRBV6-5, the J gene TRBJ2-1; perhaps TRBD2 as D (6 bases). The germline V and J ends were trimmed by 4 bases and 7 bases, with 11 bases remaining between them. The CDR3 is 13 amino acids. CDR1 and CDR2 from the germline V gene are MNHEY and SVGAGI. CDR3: CASSSTRWNEQFF. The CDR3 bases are TGTGCCAGCAGTTCGACTAGGTGGAATGAGCAGTTCTTC.

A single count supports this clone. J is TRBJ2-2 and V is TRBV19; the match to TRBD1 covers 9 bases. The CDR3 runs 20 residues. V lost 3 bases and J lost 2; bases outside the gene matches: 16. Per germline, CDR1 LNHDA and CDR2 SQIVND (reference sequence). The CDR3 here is CASSIPGTGRLDVNTGELFF. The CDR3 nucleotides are TGTGCCAGTAGTATTCCCGGGACAGGGCGCCTCGACGTAAACACCGGGGAGCTGTTTTTT. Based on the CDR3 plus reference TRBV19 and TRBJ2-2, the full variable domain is DGGITQSPKYLFRKEGQNVTLSCEQNLNHDAMYWYRQDPGQGLRLIYYSQIVNDFQKGDIAEGYSVSREKKESFPLTVTSAQKNPTAFYLCASSIPGTGRLDVNTGELFFGEGSRLTVL.

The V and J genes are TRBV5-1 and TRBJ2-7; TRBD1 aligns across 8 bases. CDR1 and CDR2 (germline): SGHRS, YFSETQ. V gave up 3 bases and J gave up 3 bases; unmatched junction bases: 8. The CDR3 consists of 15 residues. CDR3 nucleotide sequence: TGCGCCAGCAGCTCCCCGGACAGGGCGATCTACGAGCAGTACTTC. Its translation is CASSSPDRAIYEQYF.

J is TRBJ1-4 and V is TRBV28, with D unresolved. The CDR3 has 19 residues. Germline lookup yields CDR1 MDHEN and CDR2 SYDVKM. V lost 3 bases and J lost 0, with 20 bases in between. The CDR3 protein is CASSFPTAFYPATNEKLFF. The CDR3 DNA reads TGTGCCAGCAGTTTCCCCACAGCCTTTTACCCGGCAACTAATGAAAAACTGTTTTTT.

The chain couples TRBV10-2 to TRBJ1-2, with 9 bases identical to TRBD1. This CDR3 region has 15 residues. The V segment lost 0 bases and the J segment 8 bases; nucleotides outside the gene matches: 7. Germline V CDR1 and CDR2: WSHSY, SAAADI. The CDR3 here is CASSESRSDRGGYTF. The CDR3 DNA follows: TGCGCCAGCAGTGAGTCTAGGTCGGACAGGGGCGGCTACACCTTC.

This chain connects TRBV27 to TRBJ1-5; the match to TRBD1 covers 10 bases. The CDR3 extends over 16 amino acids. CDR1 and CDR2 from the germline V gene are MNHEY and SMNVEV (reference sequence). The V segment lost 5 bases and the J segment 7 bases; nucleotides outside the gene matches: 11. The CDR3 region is CASSPTFRDRGQPQHF. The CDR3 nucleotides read TGTGCCAGCAGTCCCACCTTCCGGGACAGGGGACAGCCCCAGCATTTT.

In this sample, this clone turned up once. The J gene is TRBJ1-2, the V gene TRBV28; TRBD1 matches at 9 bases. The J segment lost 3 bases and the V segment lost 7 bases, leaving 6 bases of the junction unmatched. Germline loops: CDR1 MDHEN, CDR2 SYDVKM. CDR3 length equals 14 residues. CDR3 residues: CASKTGTGYYGYTF. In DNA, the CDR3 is TGTGCCAGCAAAACCGGGACAGGGTACTATGGCTACACCTTC.

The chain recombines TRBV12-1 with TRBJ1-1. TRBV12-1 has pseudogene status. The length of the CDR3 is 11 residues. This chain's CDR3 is CASVCLTEAFF. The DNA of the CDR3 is TGTGCCAGCGTCTGCCTCACTGAAGCTTTCTTT.

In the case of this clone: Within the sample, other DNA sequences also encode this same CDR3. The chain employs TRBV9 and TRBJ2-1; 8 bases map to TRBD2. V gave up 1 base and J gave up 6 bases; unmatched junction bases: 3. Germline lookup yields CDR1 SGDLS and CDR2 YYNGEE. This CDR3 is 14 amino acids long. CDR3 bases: TGTGCCAGCAGCGTAAGTGGGACTAGCAATGAGCAGTTCTTC. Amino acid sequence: CASSVSGTSNEQFF. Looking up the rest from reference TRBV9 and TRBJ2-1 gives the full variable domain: DSGVTQTPKHLITATGQRVTLRCSPRSGDLSVYWYQQSLDQGLQFLIQYYNGEERAKGNILERFSAQQFPDLHSELNLSSLELGDSALYFCASSVSGTSNEQFFGPGTRLTVL.

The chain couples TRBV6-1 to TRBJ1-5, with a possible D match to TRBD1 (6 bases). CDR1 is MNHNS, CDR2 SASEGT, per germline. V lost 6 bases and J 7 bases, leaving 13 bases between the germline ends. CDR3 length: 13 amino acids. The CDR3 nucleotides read TGTGCCAGCAGCAATTGGGGGGGCCAGCCCCAGCATTTT. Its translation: CASSNWGGQPQHF.

The DNA for the CDR3 is TGTGCCAGCAGCTCCCCCGGGGACAGGCGATACAATGAGCAGTTCTTC. This encodes CASSSPGDRRYNEQFF. The chain joins TRBV7-9 to TRBJ2-1; 8 positions agree with TRBD1. This CDR3 has 16 residues. The V gene's germline CDR1 is SEHNR and CDR2 FQNEAQ (reference sequence). Unmatched junction bases numbered 9, after V lost 4 bases and J lost 4 bases.

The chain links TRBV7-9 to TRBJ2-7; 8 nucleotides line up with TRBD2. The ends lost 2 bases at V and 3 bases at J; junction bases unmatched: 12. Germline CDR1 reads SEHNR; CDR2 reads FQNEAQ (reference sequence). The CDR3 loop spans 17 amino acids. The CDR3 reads CASSLPGSGGGNYEQYF. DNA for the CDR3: TGTGCCAGCAGCTTACCCGGGAGCGGGGGTGGGAACTACGAGCAGTACTTC.

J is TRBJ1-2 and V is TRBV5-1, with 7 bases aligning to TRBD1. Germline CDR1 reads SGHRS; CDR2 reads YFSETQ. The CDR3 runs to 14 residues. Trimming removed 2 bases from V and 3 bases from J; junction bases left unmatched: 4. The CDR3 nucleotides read TGCGCCAGCAGCTTTGGGGGGACAGACTATGGCTACACCTTC. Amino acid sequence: CASSFGGTDYGYTF.

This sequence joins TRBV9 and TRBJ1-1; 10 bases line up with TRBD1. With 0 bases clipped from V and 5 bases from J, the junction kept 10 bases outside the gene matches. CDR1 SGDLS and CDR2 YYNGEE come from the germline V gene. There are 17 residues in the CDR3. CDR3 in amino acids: CASSVDATGGRVTEAFF. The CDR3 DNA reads TGTGCCAGCAGCGTAGACGCGACAGGGGGCCGGGTGACTGAAGCTTTCTTT.

CDR3 region: CASSAGQGAGGNTIYF. The CDR3 DNA sequence: TGTGCCAGCAGCGCGGGACAGGGGGCTGGTGGAAACACCATATATTTT. The gene calls are TRBV9 and TRBJ1-3, with 12 bases aligning to TRBD1. Germline loops: CDR1 SGDLS, CDR2 YYNGEE. The CDR3 contains 16 residues. V was pared by 3 bases and J by 3 bases, with 4 bases of the junction left unmatched.

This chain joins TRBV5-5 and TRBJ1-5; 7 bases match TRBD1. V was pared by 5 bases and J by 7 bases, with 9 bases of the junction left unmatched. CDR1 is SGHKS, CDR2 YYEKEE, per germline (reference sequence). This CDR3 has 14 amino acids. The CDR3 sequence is CASRPTGASQPQHF. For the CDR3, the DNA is TGTGCCAGCAGACCTACAGGGGCCAGCCAGCCCCAGCATTTT.

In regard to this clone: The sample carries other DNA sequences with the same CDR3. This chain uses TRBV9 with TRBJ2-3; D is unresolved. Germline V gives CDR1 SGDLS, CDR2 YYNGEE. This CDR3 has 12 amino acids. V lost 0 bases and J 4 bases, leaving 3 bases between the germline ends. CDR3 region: CASSVAADTQYF. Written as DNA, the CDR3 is TGTGCCAGCAGCGTAGCAGCAGATACGCAGTATTTT.

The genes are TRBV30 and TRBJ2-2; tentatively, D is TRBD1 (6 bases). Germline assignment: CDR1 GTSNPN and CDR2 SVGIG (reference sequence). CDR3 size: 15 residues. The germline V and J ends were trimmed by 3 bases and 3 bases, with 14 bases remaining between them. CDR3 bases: TGTGCCTGGAGGGGGTCCAGGGGAGACACCGGGGAGCTGTTTTTT. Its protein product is CAWRGSRGDTGELFF.

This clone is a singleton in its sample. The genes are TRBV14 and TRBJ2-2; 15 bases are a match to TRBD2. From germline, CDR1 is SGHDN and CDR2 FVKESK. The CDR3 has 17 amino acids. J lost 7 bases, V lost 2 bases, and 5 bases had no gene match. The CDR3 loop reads CASSQWTSGRANGELFF. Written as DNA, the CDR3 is TGTGCCAGCAGCCAATGGACTAGCGGGAGGGCCAACGGGGAGCTGTTTTTT. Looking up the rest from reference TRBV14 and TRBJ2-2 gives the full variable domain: EAGVTQFPSHSVIEKGQTVTLRCDPISGHDNLYWYRRVMGKEIKFLLHFVKESKQDESGMPNNRFLAERTGGTYSTLKVQPAELEDSGVYFCASSQWTSGRANGELFFGEGSRLTVL.

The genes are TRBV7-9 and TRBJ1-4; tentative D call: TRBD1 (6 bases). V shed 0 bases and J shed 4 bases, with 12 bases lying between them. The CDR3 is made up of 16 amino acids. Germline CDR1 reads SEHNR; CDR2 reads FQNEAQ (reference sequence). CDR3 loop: CASSLATGRGNEKLFF. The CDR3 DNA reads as TGTGCCAGCAGCTTAGCGACAGGCCGAGGTAATGAAAAACTGTTTTTT.

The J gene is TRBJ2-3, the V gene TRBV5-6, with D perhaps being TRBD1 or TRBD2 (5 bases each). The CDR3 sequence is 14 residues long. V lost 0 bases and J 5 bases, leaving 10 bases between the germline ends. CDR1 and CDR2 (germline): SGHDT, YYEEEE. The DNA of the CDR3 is TGTGCCAGCAGCTTGGGGGACGAGATAGATACGCAGTATTTT. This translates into CASSLGDEIDTQYF.

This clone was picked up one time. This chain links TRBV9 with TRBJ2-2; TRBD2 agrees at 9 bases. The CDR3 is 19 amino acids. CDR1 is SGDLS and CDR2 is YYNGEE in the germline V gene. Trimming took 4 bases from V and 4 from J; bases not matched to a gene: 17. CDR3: CASSFAVGTSRVGTGELFF. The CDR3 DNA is TGTGCCAGCAGCTTTGCCGTAGGGACTAGCCGGGTGGGCACCGGGGAGCTGTTTTTT.